Listed here are 23 T cell receptor beta chains from one sample, sequenced in a study of blood T cell repertoires in COVID-19. Sequencing used immunoSEQ multiplex PCR; TCRdb keeps in-frame clones, though not all of them. The sample shows a few hundred thousand clones, around 87% of them seen only once. Source material: PBMCs or T cells enriched from blood (not recorded which). These receptors originate from a man under 40 who had recovered from COVID-19.

The chain combines TRBV12-3 or TRBV12-4 with TRBJ2-2, with D possibly matching TRBD2 (5 bases). This CDR3 comprises 11 residues. V lost 6 bases, J lost 7 bases, and 6 bases lay in between. This chain's CDR3 is CASRGSGELFF. The CDR3 coding sequence is TGTGCCAGCAGGGGGAGCGGGGAGCTGTTTTTT.

The chain is built from TRBV28 and TRBJ1-4; D unclear. The germline V and J ends were trimmed by 8 bases and 0 bases, with 7 bases remaining between them. CDR1 is MDHEN, CDR2 SYDVKM, per germline. This CDR3 has 13 residues. The CDR3 spells CASHRSTNEKLFF. The DNA of the CDR3 is TGTGCCAGCCACCGGTCAACTAATGAAAAACTGTTTTTT.

The CDR3 region is CASSTRTGGYQPQHF. CDR3 bases: TGTGCCAGTAGTACGCGGACAGGGGGCTATCAGCCCCAGCATTTT. The chain links TRBV19 to TRBJ1-5; TRBD1 matches 11 bases. Trimming removed 4 bases from V and 5 bases from J; junction bases left unmatched: 4. The CDR3 runs 15 residues. Germline CDR1 LNHDA, CDR2 SQIVND (reference sequence).

The genes are TRBV18 and TRBJ2-3; 9 bases agree with TRBD2. V gave up 3 bases and J gave up 2 bases; unmatched junction bases: 6. The germline V gene encodes CDR1 KGHSH and CDR2 LQKENI. The CDR3 spans 16 residues. DNA for the CDR3: TGTGCCAGCTCACCCAACGTAGCGGGAGTCACAGATACGCAGTATTTT. Protein product: CASSPNVAGVTDTQYF.

The chain recombines TRBV24-1 with TRBJ2-1, with 7 bases that match TRBD2. CDR3 length equals 13 residues. With 7 bases clipped from V and 9 bases from J, the junction kept 8 bases outside the gene matches. Germline CDR1 KGHDR, CDR2 SFDVKD. CDR3 protein: CATRTSSRGEQFF. CDR3 coding DNA: TGTGCCACCAGGACTAGCTCGAGGGGTGAGCAGTTCTTC.

The rearrangement links TRBV4-1 to TRBJ1-2; tentatively, D is TRBD1 (6 bases). Germline V gene sequence: CDR1 MGHRA, CDR2 YSYEKL. Trimming removed 4 bases at V and 2 bases at J, with 11 bases between. The CDR3 contains 14 residues. The CDR3 nucleotides are TGCGCCAGCAGCCTCTTGACAGGCAACTATGGCTACACCTTC. Translated, it gives CASSLLTGNYGYTF.

The chain recombines TRBV6-5 with TRBJ1-5; D remains ambiguous. Trimming took 3 bases from V and 6 from J, leaving 18 bases between them. This CDR3 spans 16 amino acids. Germline lookup yields CDR1 MNHEY and CDR2 SVGAGI. CDR3 bases: TGTGCCAGCAGTTATCCGGGAGTTCCGGCCGTTCAGCCCCAGCATTTT. It is translated as CASSYPGVPAVQPQHF.

The CDR3 region is CASTGGGNTGELFF. The CDR3 DNA reads TGTGCCAGCACAGGGGGCGGGAACACCGGGGAGCTGTTTTTT. V is TRBV25-1 and J is TRBJ2-2; 8 bases line up with TRBD1. CDR1 is MGHDK and CDR2 is SYGVNS in the germline V gene. J gave up 1 base and V 7 bases, and 2 bases lay outside the gene matches. The CDR3 spans 14 residues.

The chain links TRBV18 to TRBJ1-3; 9 bases fit TRBD1. The V segment lost 5 bases and the J segment 4 bases; nucleotides outside the gene matches: 6. CDR1 and CDR2 (germline): KGHSH, LQKENI. CDR3 size: 15 residues. CDR3 loop: CASSRTGENGNTIYF. The DNA of the CDR3 is TGTGCCAGCTCAAGGACAGGGGAGAACGGAAACACCATATATTTT.

This sequence joins TRBV25-1 and TRBJ2-3; no definite D call. The germline V gene has CDR1 MGHDK and CDR2 SYGVNS. V lost 6 bases, J lost 0 bases, and 10 bases lay in between. This CDR3 comprises 14 residues. CDR3 coding DNA: TGTGCCAGCAGCCAAGCTTCTAGCACAGATACGCAGTATTTT. This encodes CASSQASSTDTQYF.

The chain uses TRBV7-2 and TRBJ1-1; TRBD1 aligns across 7 bases. This CDR3 has 14 amino acids. The germline V gene has CDR1 SGHTA and CDR2 FQGNSA. V lost 0 bases and J lost 6; bases outside the gene matches: 4. CDR3: CASSLAPQGAEAFF. The CDR3 nucleotides are TGTGCCAGCAGCTTAGCGCCTCAGGGGGCTGAAGCTTTCTTT.

J is TRBJ1-1 and V is TRBV5-4; 9 bases line up with TRBD1. CDR3 length: 15 amino acids. CDR1 and CDR2 from the germline V gene are SGHNT and YYREEE (reference sequence). V shed 0 bases and J 2 bases; nucleotides not matched to a gene: 2. The CDR3 DNA sequence: TGTGCCAGCAGCTTGGGGGGACAGGGTAACACTGAAGCTTTCTTT. Encoded protein: CASSLGGQGNTEAFF. Based on the CDR3 plus reference TRBV5-4 and TRBJ1-1, the full variable domain is ETGVTQSPTHLIKTRGQQVTLRCSSQSGHNTVSWYQQALGQGPQFIFQYYREEENGRGNFPPRFSGLQFPNYSSELNVNALELDDSALYLCASSLGGQGNTEAFFGQGTRLTVV.

V gene TRBV19 combines with J gene TRBJ1-2, with 12 bases fitting TRBD1. Germline trimming cut 6 bases from V and 5 bases from J; bases unmatched to any gene: 4. Germline CDR1 LNHDA, CDR2 SQIVND (reference sequence). The CDR3 spans 14 residues. CDR3 residues: CASSRGQGAYGYTF. In nucleotides, the CDR3 is TGTGCCAGTAGCAGGGGACAGGGGGCGTATGGCTACACCTTC.

This chain connects TRBV30 to TRBJ1-2; 9 bases match TRBD1. This CDR3 comprises 13 residues. The V segment lost 7 bases and the J segment 4 bases; nucleotides outside the gene matches: 7. In germline, CDR1 is GTSNPN, CDR2 SVGIG (reference sequence). Here the CDR3 DNA reads TGTGCCTTGACGGGACAGGGACCCTATGGCTACACCTTC. This translates into CALTGQGPYGYTF.

The genes are TRBV5-4 and TRBJ1-6, with 7 bases identical to TRBD1. The V gene's germline CDR1 is SGHNT and CDR2 YYREEE (reference sequence). J lost 8 bases, V lost 5 bases, and 10 bases had no gene match. There are 15 residues in the CDR3. The CDR3 loop is CASRNRDSLDSPLHF. Written as DNA, the CDR3 is TGTGCCAGCAGAAACCGGGACAGCTTGGATTCACCCCTCCACTTT.

This chain joins TRBV5-4 and TRBJ2-4, with TRBD2 matching 10 bases. V dropped 2 bases and J dropped 6; count of bases not matched to a gene: 11. This CDR3 is 17 amino acids long. In germline, CDR1 is SGHNT, CDR2 YYREEE (reference sequence). The DNA for the CDR3 is TGTGCCAGCAGCTTAGGGAGCGGGAGGGCCAGTAGAAACATTCAGTACTTC. Its protein is CASSLGSGRASRNIQYF.

V and J are TRBV18 and TRBJ2-3; D may be TRBD2 (5 bases). Germline CDR1 reads KGHSH; CDR2 reads LQKENI. This CDR3 region has 14 residues. V gave up 3 bases and J gave up 3 bases, with 10 bases separating them. The CDR3 DNA is TGTGCCAGCTCACCCCCTACTAGGACAGATACGCAGTATTTT. Protein product: CASSPPTRTDTQYF.

This clone was observed once. This chain connects TRBV11-2 to TRBJ1-4; 9 nucleotides match TRBD1. The V gene's germline CDR1 is SGHAT and CDR2 FQNNGV. This CDR3 contains 17 residues. The ends lost 8 bases at V and 7 bases at J; junction bases unmatched: 17. In nucleotides, the CDR3 is TGTGCCAGCGCGACCGGGACAGGGAGTCGGGGAGCTGAAAAACTGTTTTTT. Translating it yields CASATGTGSRGAEKLFF.

V is TRBV29-1 and J is TRBJ2-3; 9 bases map to TRBD2. V lost 6 bases, J lost 2 bases, and 6 bases stayed unmatched. The CDR3 sequence is 14 residues long. The germline gives CDR1 SQVTM, CDR2 ANQGSEA. This CDR3 is CSVETSGVTDTQYF. DNA of the CDR3: TGCAGCGTGGAGACTAGCGGAGTCACAGATACGCAGTATTTT.

This clone has only a few counts. The chain couples TRBV3-1 (or the pseudogene TRBV3-2) to TRBJ1-5; D remains unclear. V was pared by 2 bases and J by 5 bases, with 7 bases between. In germline, CDR1 is LGHDT, CDR2 YNNKEL (reference sequence). The CDR3 is 13 amino acids. This CDR3 reads CASSQPGDQPQHF. CDR3 coding DNA: TGTGCCAGCAGCCAACCCGGGGATCAGCCCCAGCATTTT.

V is TRBV28 and J is TRBJ2-7, with 8 bases that match TRBD2. Germline values: CDR1 MDHEN, CDR2 SYDVKM. V shed 1 base and J 2 bases; nucleotides not matched to a gene: 4. The CDR3 is 15 amino acids. The CDR3 DNA reads TGTGCCAGCAGTTTATCACTAGCGGCACCCTACGAGCAGTACTTC. This encodes CASSLSLAAPYEQYF.

The chain's CDR3 is CASSLGGPRTSRYNEQFF. CDR3 DNA sequence: TGTGCCAGCAGCTTAGGGGGCCCTCGGACTAGTCGCTACAATGAGCAGTTCTTC. The gene calls are TRBV11-3 and TRBJ2-1; 7 positions agree with TRBD2. After removal of 1 base from V and 3 bases from J, the junction contained 12 bases not matched to a gene. The CDR3 is 18 amino acids. Germline V lookup: CDR1 SGHNT, CDR2 YENEEA. The variable domain in full, with the rest retrieved from reference TRBV11-3 and TRBJ2-1, is EAGVVQSPRYKIIEKKQPVAFWCNPISGHNTLYWYLQNLGQGPELLIRYENEEAVDDSQLPKDRFSAERLKGVDSTLKIQPAELGDSAVYLCASSLGGPRTSRYNEQFFGPGTRLTVL.

The count of this clone is one. This chain joins TRBV29-1 and TRBJ1-2, with D perhaps TRBD1 (5 bases). CDR3 length: 12 residues. Between the trimmed V and J ends, which lost 7 bases and 8 bases, there was a span of 17 bases. CDR1 is SQVTM and CDR2 is ANQGSEA in the germline V gene. The CDR3 sequence is CSAGDQREGYTF. Here the CDR3 DNA reads TGCAGCGCGGGGGATCAACGGGAAGGCTACACCTTC.